Each of the 3 T cell receptor beta chains below was sequenced from the same sample in a study of blood T cell repertoires in COVID-19. TCRdb's copy holds only in-frame clones and misses some; the assay was immunoSEQ multiplex PCR. The sample carries about 330,000 clones, around nine tenths recorded once. The specimen was peripheral blood. These receptors came from a woman between 50 and 59 years old with active or convalescent COVID-19.

The CDR3 nucleotides are TGTGCCAGCAGCTTAGGCCCCGGAGGGCAGAATTCACCCCTCCACTTT. This encodes CASSLGPGGQNSPLHF. The chain links TRBV5-6 to TRBJ1-6; the D is unclear. V shed 2 bases and J shed 7 bases, with 16 bases lying between them. This CDR3 has 16 residues. Germline CDR1 SGHDT, CDR2 YYEEEE.

V gene TRBV6-6 combines with J gene TRBJ1-5; weak D call: TRBD1 (5 bases). The CDR3 length is 16 residues. V gave up 0 bases and J gave up 2 bases, with 11 bases separating them. CDR1 and CDR2 (germline): MNHNY, SVGAGI (reference sequence). This chain's CDR3 is CASSYSQGSGNQPQHF. As DNA, the CDR3 is TGTGCCAGCAGTTACTCGCAGGGTTCGGGCAATCAGCCCCAGCATTTT.

Only one count was recorded for this clone. The genes are TRBV6-2 or TRBV6-3 and TRBJ2-3, with 9 bases lining up with TRBD1. The V segment lost 6 bases and the J segment 2 bases; nucleotides outside the gene matches: 9. CDR3 length equals 16 residues. The germline gives CDR1 MNHEY, CDR2 SVGEGT. The CDR3 reads CASSRGTGISTDTQYF. The CDR3 bases are TGTGCCAGCAGCCGAGGGACAGGGATATCCACAGATACGCAGTATTTT.